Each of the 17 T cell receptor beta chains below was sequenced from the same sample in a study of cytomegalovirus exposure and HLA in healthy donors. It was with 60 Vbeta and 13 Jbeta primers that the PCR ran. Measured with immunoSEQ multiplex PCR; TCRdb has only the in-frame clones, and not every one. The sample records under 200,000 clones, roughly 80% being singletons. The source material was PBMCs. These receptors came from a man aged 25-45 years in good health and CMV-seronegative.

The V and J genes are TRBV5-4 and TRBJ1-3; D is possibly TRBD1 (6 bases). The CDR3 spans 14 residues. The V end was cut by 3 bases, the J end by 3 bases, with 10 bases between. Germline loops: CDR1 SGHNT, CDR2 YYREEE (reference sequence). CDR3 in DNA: TGTGCCAGCAGCTCCAGGGGCCTTGGAAACACCATATATTTT. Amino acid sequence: CASSSRGLGNTIYF.

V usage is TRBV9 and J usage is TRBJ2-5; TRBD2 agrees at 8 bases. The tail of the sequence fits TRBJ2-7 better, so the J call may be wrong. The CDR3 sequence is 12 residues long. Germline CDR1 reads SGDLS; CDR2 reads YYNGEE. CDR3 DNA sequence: TGTGCCAGCGGTAGCGGGGCTAACGAGCAGTACTTC. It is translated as CASGSGANEQYF.

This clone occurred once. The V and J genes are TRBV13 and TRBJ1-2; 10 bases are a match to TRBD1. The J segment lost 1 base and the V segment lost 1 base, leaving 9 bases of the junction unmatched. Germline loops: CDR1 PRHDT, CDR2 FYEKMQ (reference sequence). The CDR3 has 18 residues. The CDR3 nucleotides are TGTGCCAGCAGCTTAGCTAGGGACAGGGGTTCTGTTAACTATGGCTACACCTTC. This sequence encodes CASSLARDRGSVNYGYTF.

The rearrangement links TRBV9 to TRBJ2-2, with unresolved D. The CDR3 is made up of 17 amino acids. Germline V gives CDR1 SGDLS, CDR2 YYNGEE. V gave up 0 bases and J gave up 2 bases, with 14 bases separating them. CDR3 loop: CASSVAPLQINTGELFF. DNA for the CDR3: TGTGCCAGCAGCGTAGCTCCGTTACAGATCAACACCGGGGAGCTGTTTTTT.

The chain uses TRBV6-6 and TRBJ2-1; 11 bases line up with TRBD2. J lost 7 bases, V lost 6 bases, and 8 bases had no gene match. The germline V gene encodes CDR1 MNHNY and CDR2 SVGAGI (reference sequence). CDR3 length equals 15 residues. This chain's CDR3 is CASSLAGGPLNEQFF. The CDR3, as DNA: TGTGCCAGCAGCTTAGCGGGAGGGCCATTAAATGAGCAGTTCTTC.

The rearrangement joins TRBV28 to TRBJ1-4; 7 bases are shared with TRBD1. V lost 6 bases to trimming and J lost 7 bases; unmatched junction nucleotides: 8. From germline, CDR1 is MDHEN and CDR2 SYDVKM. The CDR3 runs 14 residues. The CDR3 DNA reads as TGTGCCAGCAGAACGACAGGGAGGATTGAAAAACTGTTTTTT. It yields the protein CASRTTGRIEKLFF.

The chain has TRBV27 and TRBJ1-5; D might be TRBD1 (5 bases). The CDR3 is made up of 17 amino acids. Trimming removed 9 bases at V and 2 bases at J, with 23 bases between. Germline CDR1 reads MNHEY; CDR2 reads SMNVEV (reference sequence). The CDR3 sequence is CASSEGRGRRGNQPQHF. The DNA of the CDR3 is TGTGCCAGTTCAGAGGGGAGGGGACGAAGAGGCAATCAGCCCCAGCATTTT.

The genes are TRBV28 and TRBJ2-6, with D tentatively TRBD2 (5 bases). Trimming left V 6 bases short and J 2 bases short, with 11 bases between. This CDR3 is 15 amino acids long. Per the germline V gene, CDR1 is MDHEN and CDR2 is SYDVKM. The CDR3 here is CASSKAGAGANVLTF. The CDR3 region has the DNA TGTGCCAGCAGCAAAGCCGGGGCTGGGGCCAACGTCCTGACTTTC.

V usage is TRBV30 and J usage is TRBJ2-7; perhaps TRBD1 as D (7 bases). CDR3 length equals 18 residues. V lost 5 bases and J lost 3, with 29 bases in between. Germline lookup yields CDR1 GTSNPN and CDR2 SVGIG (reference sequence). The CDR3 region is CAWVQGGGEYLHFYEQYF. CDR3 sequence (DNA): TGTGCCTGGGTCCAAGGAGGGGGCGAATACCTCCACTTCTACGAGCAGTACTTC.

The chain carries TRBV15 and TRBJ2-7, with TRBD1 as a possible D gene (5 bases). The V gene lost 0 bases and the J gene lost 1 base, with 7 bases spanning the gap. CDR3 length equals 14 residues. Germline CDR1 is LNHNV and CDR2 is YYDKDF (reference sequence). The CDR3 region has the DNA TGTGCCACCAGCAGAGACAGGGTGTCCTACGAGCAGTACTTC. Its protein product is CATSRDRVSYEQYF.

The CDR3 DNA reads TGTGCCAGCTGGGGGGTCTATGGCTACACCTTC. This gives the protein CASWGVYGYTF. The chain recombines TRBV2 with TRBJ1-2, with D tentatively TRBD1 (5 bases). Germline CDR1 and CDR2: SNHLY and FYNNEI. The CDR3 has 11 amino acids. Between the trimmed V and J ends, which lost 8 bases and 4 bases, there was a span of 8 bases.

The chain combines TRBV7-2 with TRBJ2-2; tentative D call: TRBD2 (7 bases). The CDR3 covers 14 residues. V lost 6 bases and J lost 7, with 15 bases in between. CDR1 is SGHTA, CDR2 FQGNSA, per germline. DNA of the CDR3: TGTGCCAGCAGACAGGGAGGGCCGAGCGGGGAGCTGTTTTTT. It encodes CASRQGGPSGELFF.

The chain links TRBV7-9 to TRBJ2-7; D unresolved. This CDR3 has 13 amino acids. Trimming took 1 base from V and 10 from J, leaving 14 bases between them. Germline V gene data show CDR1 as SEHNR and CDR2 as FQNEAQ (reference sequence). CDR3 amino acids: CASSLDAHEFQYF. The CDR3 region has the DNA TGTGCCAGCAGCTTAGACGCCCACGAGTTCCAGTACTTC.

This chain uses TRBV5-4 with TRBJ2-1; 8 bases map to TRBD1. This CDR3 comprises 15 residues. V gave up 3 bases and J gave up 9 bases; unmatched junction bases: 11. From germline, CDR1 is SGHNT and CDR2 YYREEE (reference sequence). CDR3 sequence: CASSSEATGASEQFF. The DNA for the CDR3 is TGTGCCAGCAGCTCCGAGGCGACAGGGGCTAGTGAGCAGTTCTTC. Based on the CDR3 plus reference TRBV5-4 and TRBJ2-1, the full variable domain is ETGVTQSPTHLIKTRGQQVTLRCSSQSGHNTVSWYQQALGQGPQFIFQYYREEENGRGNFPPRFSGLQFPNYSSELNVNALELDDSALYLCASSSEATGASEQFFGPGTRLTVL.

DNA for the CDR3: TGTGCCAGCAGCTTGCTAGCGGGGGCCACCGGGGAGCTGTTTTTT. As protein: CASSLLAGATGELFF. The chain has TRBV7-9 and TRBJ2-2; 10 bases are shared with TRBD2. Looked up from germline, CDR1 is SEHNR and CDR2 is FQNEAQ (reference sequence). Germline trimming cut 3 bases from V and 4 bases from J; bases unmatched to any gene: 2. CDR3 length: 15 residues.

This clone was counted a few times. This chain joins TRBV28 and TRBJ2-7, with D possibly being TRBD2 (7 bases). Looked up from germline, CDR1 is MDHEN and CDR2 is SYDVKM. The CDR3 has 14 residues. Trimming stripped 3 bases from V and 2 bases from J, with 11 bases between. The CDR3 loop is CASSLGGAAYEQYF. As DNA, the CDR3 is TGTGCCAGCAGTTTGGGGGGGGCCGCCTACGAGCAGTACTTC.

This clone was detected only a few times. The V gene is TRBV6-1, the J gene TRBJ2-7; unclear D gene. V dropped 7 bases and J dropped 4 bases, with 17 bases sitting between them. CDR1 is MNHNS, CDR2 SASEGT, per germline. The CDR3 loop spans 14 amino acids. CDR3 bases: TGTGCCAGCACCACCAAAGCGTCGAGTTACGAGCAGTACTTC. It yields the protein CASTTKASSYEQYF.